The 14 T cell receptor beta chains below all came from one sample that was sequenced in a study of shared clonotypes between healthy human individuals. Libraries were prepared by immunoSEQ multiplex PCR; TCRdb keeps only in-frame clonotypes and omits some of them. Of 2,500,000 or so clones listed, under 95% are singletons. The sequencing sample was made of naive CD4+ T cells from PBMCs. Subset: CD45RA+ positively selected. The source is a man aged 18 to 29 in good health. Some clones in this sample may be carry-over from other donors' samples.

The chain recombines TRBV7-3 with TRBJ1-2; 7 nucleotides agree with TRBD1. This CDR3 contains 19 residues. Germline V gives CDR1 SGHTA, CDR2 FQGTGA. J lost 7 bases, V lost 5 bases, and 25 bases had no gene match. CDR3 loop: CASSPGYKDTGDGLAGYTF. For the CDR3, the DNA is TGTGCCAGCAGCCCCGGATATAAAGATACAGGGGACGGGCTTGCTGGCTACACCTTC.

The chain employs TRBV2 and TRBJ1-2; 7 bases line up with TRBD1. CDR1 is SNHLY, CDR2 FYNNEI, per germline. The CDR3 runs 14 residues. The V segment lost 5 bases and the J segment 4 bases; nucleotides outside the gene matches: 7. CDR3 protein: CASSREQGSYGYTF. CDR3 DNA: TGTGCCAGCAGTAGAGAACAGGGGAGCTATGGCTACACCTTC.

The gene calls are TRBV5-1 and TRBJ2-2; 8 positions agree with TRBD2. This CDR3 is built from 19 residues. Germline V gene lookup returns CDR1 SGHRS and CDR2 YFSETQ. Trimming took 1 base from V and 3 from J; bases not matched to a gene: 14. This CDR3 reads CASSLPSRGGRHDTGELFF. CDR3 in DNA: TGCGCCAGCAGCTTGCCCAGCCGGGGGGGGCGGCACGACACCGGGGAGCTGTTTTTT. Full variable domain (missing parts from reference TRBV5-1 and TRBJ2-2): KAGVTQTPRYLIKTRGQQVTLSCSPISGHRSVSWYQQTPGQGLQFLFEYFSETQRNKGNFPGRFSGRQFSNSRSEMNVSTLELGDSALYLCASSLPSRGGRHDTGELFFGEGSRLTVL.

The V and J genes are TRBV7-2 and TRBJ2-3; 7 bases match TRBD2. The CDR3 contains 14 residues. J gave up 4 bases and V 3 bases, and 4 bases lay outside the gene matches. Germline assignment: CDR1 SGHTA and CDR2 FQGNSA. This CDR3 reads CASSFSGTPDTQYF. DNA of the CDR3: TGTGCCAGCAGCTTCAGCGGGACGCCAGATACGCAGTATTTT. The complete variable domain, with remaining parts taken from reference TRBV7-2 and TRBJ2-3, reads GAGVSQSPSNKVTEKGKDVELRCDPISGHTALYWYRQSLGQGLEFLIYFQGNSAPDKSGLPSDRFSAERTGGSVSTLTIQRTQQEDSAVYLCASSFSGTPDTQYFGPGTRLTVL.

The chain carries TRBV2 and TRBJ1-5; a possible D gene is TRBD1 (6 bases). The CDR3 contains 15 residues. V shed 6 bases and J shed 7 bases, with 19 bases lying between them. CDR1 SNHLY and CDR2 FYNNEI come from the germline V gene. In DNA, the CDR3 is TGTGCCAGCAGCCCCTTCGGAGGGGGTGGGCAGCCCCAGCATTTT. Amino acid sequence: CASSPFGGGGQPQHF. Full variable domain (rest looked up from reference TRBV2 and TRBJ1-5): EPEVTQTPSHQVTQMGQEVILRCVPISNHLYFYWYRQILGQKVEFLVSFYNNEISEKSEIFDDQFSVERPDGSNFTLKIRSTKLEDSAMYFCASSPFGGGGQPQHFGDGTRLSIL.

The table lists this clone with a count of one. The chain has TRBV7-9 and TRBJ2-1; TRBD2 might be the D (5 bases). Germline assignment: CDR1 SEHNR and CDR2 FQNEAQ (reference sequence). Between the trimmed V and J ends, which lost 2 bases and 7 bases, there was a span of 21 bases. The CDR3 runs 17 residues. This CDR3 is CASSLTRFREQMNEQFF. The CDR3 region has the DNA TGTGCCAGCAGCTTAACCCGATTCCGGGAACAAATGAATGAGCAGTTCTTC.

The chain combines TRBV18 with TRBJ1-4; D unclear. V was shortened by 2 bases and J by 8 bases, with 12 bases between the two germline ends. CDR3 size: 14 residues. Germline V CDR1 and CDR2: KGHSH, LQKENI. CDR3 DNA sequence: TGTGCCAGCTCACCAGGTCAAAGGCGAGAAAAACTGTTTTTT. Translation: CASSPGQRREKLFF.

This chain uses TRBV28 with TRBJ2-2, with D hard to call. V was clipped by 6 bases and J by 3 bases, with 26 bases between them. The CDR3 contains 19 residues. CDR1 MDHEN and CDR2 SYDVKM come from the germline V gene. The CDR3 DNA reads TGTGCCAGCAGCCTTACCGGGTTCTCAGACCCTGCTTACACCGGGGAGCTGTTTTTT. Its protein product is CASSLTGFSDPAYTGELFF. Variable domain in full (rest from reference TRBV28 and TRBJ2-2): DVKVTQSSRYLVKRTGEKVFLECVQDMDHENMFWYRQDPGLGLRLIYFSYDVKMKEKGDIPEGYSVSREKKERFSLILESASTNQTSMYLCASSLTGFSDPAYTGELFFGEGSRLTVL.

The CDR3 DNA reads as TGTGCCAGCAGTTACTCGGGGCGGCCGTACCAAGAGACCCAGTACTTC. It codes for CASSYSGRPYQETQYF. This chain uses TRBV6-5 with TRBJ2-5, with D perhaps TRBD1 (5 bases). The germline V and J ends were trimmed by 0 bases and 0 bases, with 11 bases remaining between them. Germline V gene lookup returns CDR1 MNHEY and CDR2 SVGAGI. The CDR3 has 16 residues.

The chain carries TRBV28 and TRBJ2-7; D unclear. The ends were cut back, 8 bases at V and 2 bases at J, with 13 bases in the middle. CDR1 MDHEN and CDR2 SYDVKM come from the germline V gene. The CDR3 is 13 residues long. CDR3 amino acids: CASLATNTYEQYF. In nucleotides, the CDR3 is TGTGCCAGCTTGGCGACAAACACCTACGAGCAGTACTTC.

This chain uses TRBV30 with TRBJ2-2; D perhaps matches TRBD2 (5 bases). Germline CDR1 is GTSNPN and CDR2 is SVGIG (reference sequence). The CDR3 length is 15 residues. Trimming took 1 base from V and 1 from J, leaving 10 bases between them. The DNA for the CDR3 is TGTGCCTGGAGTGACCAGCGGAAGAACACCGGGGAGCTGTTTTTT. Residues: CAWSDQRKNTGELFF.

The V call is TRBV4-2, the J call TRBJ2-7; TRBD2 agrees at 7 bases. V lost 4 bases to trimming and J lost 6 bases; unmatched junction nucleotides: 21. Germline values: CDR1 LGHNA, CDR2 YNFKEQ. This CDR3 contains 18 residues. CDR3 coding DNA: TGTGCCAGCAGCCCCCCAACCCGTACCGGGACTATCGGTGGCGAGCAGTACTTC. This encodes CASSPPTRTGTIGGEQYF.

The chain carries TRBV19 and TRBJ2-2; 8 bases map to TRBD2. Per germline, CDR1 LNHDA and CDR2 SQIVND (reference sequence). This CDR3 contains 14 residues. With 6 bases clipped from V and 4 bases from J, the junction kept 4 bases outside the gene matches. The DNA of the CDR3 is TGTGCCAGTAGGAGCGGGGGAGGCACCGGGGAGCTGTTTTTT. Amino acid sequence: CASRSGGGTGELFF.

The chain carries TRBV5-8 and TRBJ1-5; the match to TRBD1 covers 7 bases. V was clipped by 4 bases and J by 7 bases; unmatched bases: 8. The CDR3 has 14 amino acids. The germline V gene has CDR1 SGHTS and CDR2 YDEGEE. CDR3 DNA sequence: TGTGCCAGCAGCGCGCAGACAGGGCCCCAGCCCCAGCATTTT. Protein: CASSAQTGPQPQHF.